This passage covers 14 T cell receptor beta chains from one sample sequenced in a study of breast tumors, draining lymph nodes, adjacent tissues. Breast cancer patients provided tissue from their axillary draining lymph nodes. In TCRdb, the multiplex PCR reads were re-called with MiXCR into one record per CDR3 protein. The sample consists of some 130,000 distinct CDR3 sequences, 21% of them appearing once. The sequenced material came from axillary lymph node tissue. The receptor source for this set is a female donor with breast cancer. Some clones in this sample may be carry-over from other donors' samples.

This clonotype occurred many times. V is TRBV11-3 and J is TRBJ2-7; 13 nucleotides agree with TRBD2. The CDR3 totals 14 residues. Per the germline V gene, CDR1 is SGHNT and CDR2 is YENEEA. The V and J ends lost 5 bases and 4 bases, in that order; junction bases with no gene match: 2. Written as DNA, the CDR3 is TGTGCCAGCAGCCAGACTAGCGGGAGGTACGAGCAGTACTTC. This translates into CASSQTSGRYEQYF. Variable domain in full (rest from reference TRBV11-3 and TRBJ2-7): EAGVVQSPRYKIIEKKQPVAFWCNPISGHNTLYWYLQNLGQGPELLIRYENEEAVDDSQLPKDRFSAERLKGVDSTLKIQPAELGDSAVYLCASSQTSGRYEQYFGPGTRLTVT.

This clonotype was found many times. The chain is built from TRBV20-1 and TRBJ1-2; the D is unclear. The CDR3 loop spans 12 amino acids. V was shortened by 0 bases and J by 5 bases, with 7 bases between the two germline ends. Per the germline V gene, CDR1 is DFQATT and CDR2 is SNEGSKA (reference sequence). The CDR3 region has the DNA TGCAGTGCTAGAGATCAGGCTTATGGCTACACCTTC. This gives the protein CSARDQAYGYTF.

Comment on this clonotype: Sequence at one end of the junction differs from germline and may be a read error. The chain is built from TRBV7-9 and TRBJ2-5; perhaps TRBD1 as D (5 bases). The CDR3 spans 14 residues. Germline CDR1 is SEHNR and CDR2 is FQNEAQ (reference sequence). As DNA, the CDR3 is TGTGCCAACACCCCGGATATGGGGCAAGTGACCCAGTACTTC. Translation: CANTPDMGQVTQYF.

This clonotype was found many times. The genes are TRBV5-5 and TRBJ2-1, with 10 bases lining up with TRBD2. Germline V gene lookup returns CDR1 SGHKS and CDR2 YYEKEE (reference sequence). Trimming removed 4 bases from V and 4 bases from J; junction bases left unmatched: 5. The CDR3 is 15 amino acids. The CDR3 loop is CASSLTSGVYNEQFF. DNA for the CDR3: TGTGCCAGCAGCCTCACTAGCGGGGTTTACAATGAGCAGTTCTTC.

The table lists this clonotype with many counts. The chain has TRBV20-1 and TRBJ2-3; possible D gene TRBD1, 5 bases. Trimming removed 6 bases from V and 3 bases from J, with 19 bases in between. This CDR3 comprises 15 residues. Germline V gene data show CDR1 as DFQATT and CDR2 as SNEGSKA (reference sequence). The DNA of the CDR3 is TGCAGTGCCGACAGTCTAGATGAGAGTACAGATACGCAGTATTTT. Translation gives CSADSLDESTDTQYF.

This clonotype was detected many times. This chain uses TRBV5-1 with TRBJ2-1; 9 nucleotides agree with TRBD2. The CDR3 loop spans 16 amino acids. CDR1 and CDR2 from the germline V gene are SGHRS and YFSETQ. V trimming: 0 bases; J trimming: 3 bases; junction bases outside the gene matches: 4. CDR3 residues: CASSLELLAGYNEQFF. DNA for the CDR3: TGCGCCAGCAGCTTGGAGTTACTAGCGGGCTACAATGAGCAGTTCTTC.

Worth noting for this clonotype: Germline is not matched at one junction end, which may reflect a read error. Here the CDR3 DNA reads TGTGGCAGCAGCCAGGCCCAGAGCTCCTACGAGCAGTACTTC. Translated: CGSSQAQSSYEQYF. The gene calls are TRBV3-1 and TRBJ2-7; the D is unclear. Per germline, CDR1 LGHDT and CDR2 YNNKEL (reference sequence). The CDR3 has 14 residues.

There are many counts of this clonotype. The chain is built from TRBV29-1 and TRBJ2-3; tentatively, D is TRBD2 (5 bases). Germline V gene lookup returns CDR1 SQVTM and CDR2 ANQGSEA. The V end lost 4 bases, the J end lost 0 bases, and 5 bases lay between the germline ends. CDR3 length: 12 amino acids. The CDR3: CSVAGSTDTQYF. The CDR3 coding sequence is TGCAGCGTTGCGGGAAGCACAGATACGCAGTATTTT.

The genes are TRBV20-1 and TRBJ1-1; 7 bases are a match to TRBD1. The V and J ends lost 6 bases and 2 bases, in that order; junction bases with no gene match: 12. This CDR3 comprises 15 residues. The germline gives CDR1 DFQATT, CDR2 SNEGSKA (reference sequence). The CDR3 spells CSAPKGQTLNTEAFF. DNA of the CDR3: TGCAGTGCGCCTAAGGGACAGACTTTAAACACTGAAGCTTTCTTT.

Comments on this clonotype: This may come from a read error, since a much larger clone is one base off. The V and J genes are TRBV30 and TRBJ2-7, with 12 bases matching TRBD2. Germline V lookup: CDR1 GTSNPN, CDR2 SVGIG (reference sequence). This CDR3 has 13 residues. CDR3: CSLTSGGSYEQYF. CDR3 coding DNA: TGTTCCTTGACTAGCGGGGGCTCCTACGAGCAGTACTTC.

This clonotype was seen only a few times. The chain carries TRBV27 and TRBJ1-2; 9 bases match TRBD1. The ends lost 2 bases at V and 0 bases at J; junction bases unmatched: 4. Germline-derived CDR1 and CDR2 are MNHEY and SMNVEV (reference sequence). This CDR3 comprises 16 residues. The CDR3 nucleotides are TGTGCCAGCAGTTTAACCGGGACAGGGTCTAACTATGGCTACACCTTC. Translated, it gives CASSLTGTGSNYGYTF.

At least ten counts were recorded for this clonotype. The chain links TRBV6-4 to TRBJ1-5, with TRBD1 identical over 10 bases. This CDR3 comprises 13 residues. Germline values: CDR1 MRHNA, CDR2 SNTAGT. With 6 bases clipped from V and 7 bases from J, the junction kept 3 bases outside the gene matches. The CDR3 coding sequence is TGTGCCAGCAGGAAGGACAGGGGGCAGCCCCAGCATTTT. Translated: CASRKDRGQPQHF.

This clonotype has at least ten counts. The rearrangement uses TRBV19 and TRBJ1-2; no clear D gene. Germline V gene sequence: CDR1 LNHDA, CDR2 SQIVND (reference sequence). Trimming pared 2 bases from V and 5 bases from J, leaving 9 bases between. This CDR3 contains 13 residues. DNA of the CDR3: TGTGCCAGTAGTATAATGACAACTTATGGCTACACCTTC. Protein sequence: CASSIMTTYGYTF.

This clonotype has a handful of counts. This chain connects TRBV19 to TRBJ2-3, with a possible D match to TRBD1 (6 bases). Trimming pared 6 bases from V and 6 bases from J, leaving 13 bases between. Germline V gives CDR1 LNHDA, CDR2 SQIVND (reference sequence). The CDR3 spans 13 residues. This CDR3 is CASRAPGADTQYF. The CDR3 DNA reads TGTGCCAGTAGGGCCCCAGGGGCGGATACGCAGTATTTT.